This T cell receptor (beta chain) was profiled in a study of blood T cell repertoires in COVID-19. The wider study: Acute-phase and convalescent COVID-19 samples originated in the United States, Italy and Spain. Sources were T cells, B-cell-depleted T cells, or PBMCs; the material itself was cDNA or gDNA.

Original analysis: Reference gene primer amplification gave estimated nucleated cell counts. The table came from immunoSEQ multiplex PCR; TCRdb's copy has only in-frame clones and leaves some out. V, J and clone size were drawn from that table, and D and trimming were deduced from the DNA. The data show just over 250,000 clones, 80% to 90% seen once. It was during active infection that Seattle patients were enrolled and then longitudinally followed. This clonotype was sampled from a woman aged 70-85 years with COVID-19, enrolled during active disease. The sample taken for sequencing was peripheral blood.

The CDR3 is CASSIGSVTKEALHF. The CDR3 coding sequence is TGTGCCAGTAGTATAGGTTCAGTCACCAAAGAGGCCCTCCACTTT. The rearrangement links TRBV19 to TRBJ1-6, with D unresolved. Trimming took 1 base from V and 14 from J, leaving 18 bases between them. CDR1 is LNHDA and CDR2 is SQIVND in the germline V gene (reference sequence). CDR3 length: 15 amino acids. Looking up the rest from reference TRBV19 and TRBJ1-6 gives the full variable domain: DGGITQSPKYLFRKEGQNVTLSCEQNLNHDAMYWYRQDPGQGLRLIYYSQIVNDFQKGDIAEGYSVSREKKESFPLTVTSAQKNPTAFYLCASSIGSVTKEALHFGNGTRLTVT.